This T cell receptor (beta chain) was profiled in a study of PD-L1 blockade in urothelial cancer (dated by TCRdb to 2016 to 2017). Notes on the research overall: Therapy was started around 2014 for all patients, and atezolizumab 1,200 mg was administered intravenously every 3 weeks. About 90% of the 29 patients were males with bladder-origin urothelial cancer, and 18 of 29 reported a prior smoking history. An ECOG performance status of 0 or 1 was recorded for the patients, and 0 to 3 prior chemotherapy regimens had been received by the patients. Blood samples were analyzed at two time points: 3 weeks after treatment start (second dose) and 6 weeks after treatment start. Blood samples gave median yields of around 140,000 T cells and approximately 80,000 unique TCRs, along with a median clonality of around 0.08. The study was an exploratory multi-omic analysis of somatic, immune and clinical correlates of response to PD-L1 blockade with atezolizumab in urothelial cancer. TCR sequencing covered pretreatment tumor samples and matched, serially collected peripheral blood taken before and after atezolizumab treatment. Durable clinical benefit meant progression-free survival longer than 6 months, and TCR features were also tested against progression-free and overall survival. In the same patients, whole exome sequencing and RNA sequencing of pretreatment tumors were performed in addition to TCR sequencing. Durable clinical benefit was achieved by nine patients but not by the remaining 20. Over 28 patients had pretreatment blood TCR-seq, approximately 24 had at least one posttreatment blood collection, and approximately 24 had tumor TCR-seq. General study outcomes and caveats: A pretreatment peripheral blood TCR clonality below the median was linked to improved progression-free and overall survival. Patients with durable benefit showed greater expansion of tumor-associated TCR clones in peripheral blood 3 weeks after starting treatment (n ≈ 21, p = 0.022). Because the sample size was small (n of about 30) and many exploratory analyses were performed, the results are intended to be hypothesis-generating.

Its CDR3 holds 14 amino acids, cysteine through phenylalanine. Here the CDR3 DNA is all that survives: 42 bases in frame from base 1. V gives up 3 bases and J gives up 6 bases, and the segment between their germline ends measures 12 bases. As encoded in the germline V gene (reference sequence), CDR1 is MNHEY while CDR2 is SMNVEV. As for this clone: This receptor's antigen is unknown. Base qualities are not provided; no much larger clone lies one nucleotide away.

The cohort included 29 patients with locally advanced or metastatic urothelial carcinoma who were treated at Memorial Sloan Kettering on a trial protocol. Peripheral blood mononuclear cells were collected pretreatment and during treatment, with between 1 and 8 total time points per patient. The Qiagen DNeasy Blood extraction kit was used to purify genomic DNA from total PBMCs and tumor samples. Collected pretreatment and during treatment, PBMCs were isolated and stored as previously described. To estimate absolute template abundance from read counts, synthetic TCR analog templates were spiked into each PCR. Using the immunoSEQ assay, TCRbeta CDR3 regions were amplified from genomic DNA with bias-controlled V and J gene primers. Sequencing of rearranged TCRbeta segments was performed at approximately 20X coverage. From the authors' description of their analysis: Sequencing errors were corrected by clustering and CDR3s were annotated against IMGT to assign V, D and J genes. Out-of-frame and stop-codon sequences were excluded, and only productive TCRbeta rearrangements were used in downstream analyses. Clonality was calculated as one minus the Shannon entropy normalized by the log of the number of unique productive sequences. Fisher's exact test with Benjamini-Hochberg correction, at a threshold of adjusted p below 0.01, was used to find clones that differed between time points or between blood and tumor. In TCRdb, the immuneACCESS table is reduced to in-frame sequences with V and J assigned. These tables do not hold every clone; where another copy was compared, an unresolved V gene accounts for under half, and the others remain unexplained. That table furnishes V, J and clone size, whereas the DNA furnished D and trimming. Here the sample has some 84,000 clones; approximately 86% occur a single time. The ten top clones hold 4.5% to 7% of the sample.

The sample consisted of PBMCs, taken around atezolizumab (anti-PD-L1) treatment. The sequence derives from a woman aged 70-85 years with urothelial cancer. The sequence is built from TRBV27 and TRBJ1-5, with a weak D call of TRBD1 (5 bases match). The nucleotides are TGTGCCAGCAGTTTTAGGGGATCTGGTCAGCCCCAGCATTTT. Its protein is CASSFRGSGQPQHF.